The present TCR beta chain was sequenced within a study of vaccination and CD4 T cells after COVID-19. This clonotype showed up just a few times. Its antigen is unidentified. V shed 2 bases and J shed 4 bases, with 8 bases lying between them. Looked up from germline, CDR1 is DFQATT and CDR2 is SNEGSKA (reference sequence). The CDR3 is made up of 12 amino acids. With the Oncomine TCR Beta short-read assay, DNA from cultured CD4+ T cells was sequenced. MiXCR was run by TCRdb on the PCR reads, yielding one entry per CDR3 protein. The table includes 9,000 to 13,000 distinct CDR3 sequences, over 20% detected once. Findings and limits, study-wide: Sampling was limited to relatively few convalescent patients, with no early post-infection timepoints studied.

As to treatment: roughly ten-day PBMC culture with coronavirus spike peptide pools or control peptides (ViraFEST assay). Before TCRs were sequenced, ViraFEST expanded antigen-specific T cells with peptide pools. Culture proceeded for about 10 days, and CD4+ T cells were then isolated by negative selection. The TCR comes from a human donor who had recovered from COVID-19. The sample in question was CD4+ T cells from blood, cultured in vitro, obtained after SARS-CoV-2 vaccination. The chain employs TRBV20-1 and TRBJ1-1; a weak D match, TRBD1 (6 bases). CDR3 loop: CSARRGGTEAFF. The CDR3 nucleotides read TGCAGTGCTAGAAGGGGGGGCACTGAAGCTTTCTTT.